The T cell receptor (beta chain) described here comes from a study of blood T cells in healthy people across ages. This clonotype was seen more than once but under ten times. The antigen is undetermined. With a J-beta primer mix and a sample-barcoded 5' primer, a second PCR ran roughly 6 to 12 cycles. Each CDR3 protein gets one entry after TCRdb re-called the 5' RACE reads with MiXCR. The sample yields nearly 1 million distinct CDR3 sequences, roughly half seen once. The V end lost 7 bases, the J end lost 3 bases, and 13 bases lay between the germline ends. The CDR3 extends over 13 amino acids. Regarding the study as a whole: Naive CD4+ cell counts and diversity both ran higher in long-lived than in aged donors.

Sequencing input: blood. This TCR was recovered from a woman aged 60-75 years in good health. The V gene is TRBV12-3 or TRBV12-4, the J gene TRBJ2-7, with a tentative D call TRBD1 (6 bases). CDR3 protein: CASTRDIDYEQYF. CDR3 sequence (DNA): TGTGCCAGCACTCGGGACATCGACTACGAGCAGTACTTC.